This entry features one TCR beta chain sequence. Its antigen is currently unknown. This specimen belongs to a study of siplizumab effects on memory and regulatory T cells. General study points: Confirmation that proliferating Tregs from siplizumab cultures had suppressive function was not obtained. Treg-derived clones made up an average of approximately 70% of mappable alloreactive CD4+ clones with siplizumab and over 25% in controls. A significant reduction in alloreactive sequences traceable to unstimulated CD4+ memory cells was produced by siplizumab.

Around 100,000 TCR templates underwent assay in every sample. Clones were read by immunoSEQ multiplex PCR, and TCRdb kept only the in-frame ones, dropping some. Here the sample spans around 72,000 clones, about 90% being singletons. This CDR3 comprises 15 residues. Germline V gives CDR1 SGHAT, CDR2 FQNNGV. V lost 4 bases to trimming and J lost 10 bases; unmatched junction nucleotides: 13. The rearrangement uses TRBV11-2 and TRBJ2-5; TRBD2 aligns across 9 bases. This clonotype was obtained from a human donor in good health. The material sequenced was CD8+ T cells sorted from blood. The CDR3 loop reads CASSSERGVPVDQYF. In nucleotides, the CDR3 is TGTGCCAGCAGCTCGGAGCGGGGGGTCCCCGTTGACCAGTACTTC.